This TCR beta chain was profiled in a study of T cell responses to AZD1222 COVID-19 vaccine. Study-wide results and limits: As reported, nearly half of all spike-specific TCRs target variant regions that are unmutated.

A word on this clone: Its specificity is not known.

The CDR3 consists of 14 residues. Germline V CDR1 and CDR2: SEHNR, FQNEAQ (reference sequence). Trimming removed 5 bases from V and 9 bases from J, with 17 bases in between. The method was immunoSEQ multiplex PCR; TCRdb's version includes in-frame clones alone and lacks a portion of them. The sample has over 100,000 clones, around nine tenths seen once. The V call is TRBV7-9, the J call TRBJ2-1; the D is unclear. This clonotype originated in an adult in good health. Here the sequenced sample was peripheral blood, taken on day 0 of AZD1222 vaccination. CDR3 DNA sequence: TGTGCCAGCAGCGCAGACGGAGTTGGGGTTGAGCAGTTCTTC. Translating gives CASSADGVGVEQFF.